The TCR beta chain under discussion was sequenced for a study of beta chain features in type 1 diabetes. Points from the study as a whole: Lower insertion and higher deletion counts appeared at VDJ junctions in type 1 diabetes patients. The question of HLA type influencing TCRB rearrangement was one that remained unresolved here. PCR might favor shorter templates, equally in patients and controls.

Expressed TCRB transcripts were sequenced because the isolated RNA had all been reverse transcribed beforehand. Naive, central memory and regulatory T cell samples yielded roughly 3.6 million reads on average. The method was immunoSEQ multiplex PCR; TCRdb's version includes in-frame clones alone and lacks a portion of them. The sample holds almost 350,000 clones, about 20% seen once. V shed 4 bases and J 8 bases; nucleotides not matched to a gene: 8. Germline CDR1 SGHRS, CDR2 YFSETQ. The CDR3 contains 14 residues. This clone was seen only a few times. Its antigen remains unidentified. This receptor was obtained from a woman aged 18 to 35 in good health. Sequencing input: naive CD4+ T cells from blood. The genes are TRBV5-1 and TRBJ1-4; 7 nucleotides agree with TRBD1. The DNA of the CDR3 is TGCGCCAGCAGCCTATCGGGCAGGGGGGAAAAACTGTTTTTT. Translated: CASSLSGRGEKLFF.